This T cell receptor beta chain was captured by sequencing in a study of T cell changes during pregnancy in multiple sclerosis. Losses at the gene ends were 8 bases for V and 6 bases for J; bases not matched to a gene: 10. The CDR3 extends over 15 amino acids. In germline, CDR1 is SNHLY, CDR2 FYNNEI. Here immunoSEQ multiplex PCR was the method, and the copy in TCRdb shows in-frame clones only, minus some. The table lists roughly 120,000 clones, approximately 93% of them singletons. V usage is TRBV2 and J usage is TRBJ2-3; the match to TRBD1 covers 11 bases. The input for sequencing was peripheral blood, taken before pregnancy. This clonotype was sampled from a female donor with multiple sclerosis, enrolled in a pregnancy study. The CDR3 reads CASRQGQGDRDTQYF. CDR3 DNA sequence: TGTGCCAGCCGCCAGGGACAGGGGGACCGGGATACGCAGTATTTT.